The rows below give T cell receptor beta chains drawn from one sample of a study of cytomegalovirus exposure and HLA in healthy donors. Sequenced by immunoSEQ multiplex PCR; TCRdb stores in-frame clones only, minus some. The table records roughly 48,000 clones, around 94% of them present only once. The sequencing sample was made of PBMCs. The receptors were gathered from a woman aged 18-29 years in good health and CMV-seropositive. Each CDR3 is given with its conserved first and last residue. The order of the fields is J gene, clone size, V gene, D gene, CDR3 DNA, CDR3 protein. D genes are given only for firm matches. The size entry is marked missing in some rows and otherwise reads once, few, many or a size class.

TRBJ2-2 | . | TRBV9 | . | TGTGCCAGCAGCGTAGAGGGGGATAGCACCGGGGAGCTGTTTTTT | CASSVEGDSTGELFF
TRBJ2-7 | . | TRBV10-2 | TRBD1 | TGCGCCAGCAGCCCCACAGGGGGCGCGGGAGCCTACGAGCAGTACTTC | CASSPTGGAGAYEQYF
TRBJ2-7 | . | TRBV7-2 | . | TGTGCCAGCAGCTTATTTGTATACGAGCAGTACTTC | CASSLFVYEQYF
TRBJ2-1 | . | TRBV7-8 | TRBD2 | TGTGCCAGCAGCTTAGCGGGAGGGAGCAATGAGCAGTTCTTC | CASSLAGGSNEQFF
TRBJ2-3 | . | TRBV19 | . | TGTGCCAGTAGTTTAGGAGGCGCAGATACGCAGTATTTT | CASSLGGADTQYF
TRBJ2-7 | . | TRBV11-2 | TRBD1 | TGTGCCAGCAGCTTAGGGGACAGGTCGACCTACGAGCAGTACTTC | CASSLGDRSTYEQYF
TRBJ1-2 | . | TRBV6-5 | . | TGTGCCAGCGGCTTTCGGGACTATGGCTACACCTTC | CASGFRDYGYTF
TRBJ1-4 | . | TRBV28 | . | TGTGCCAGCAAAGGAGGTGAAAAACTGTTTTTT | CASKGGEKLFF
TRBJ1-2 | . | TRBV25-1 | . | TGTGCCAGCGCTACGACAGGCTCCGGCTACACCTTC | CASATTGSGYTF
TRBJ2-7 | . | TRBV7-2 | . | TGTGCCAGCAGCTTAGCTTCTACGTCCTACGAGCAGTACTTC | CASSLASTSYEQYF
TRBJ1-1 | few | TRBV5-1 | TRBD1 | TGCGCCAGCAGCCCCTCTGGACAGGGTGCGAACACTGAAGCTTTCTTT | CASSPSGQGANTEAFF
TRBJ2-3 | . | TRBV7-9 | . | TGTGCCAGCAGCTTATCACGGGAGGATACGCAGTATTTT | CASSLSREDTQYF
TRBJ2-2 | once | TRBV9 | TRBD2 | TGTGCCAGCAGCGATACCGGGACTAGCGCGAACACCGGGGAGCTGTTTTTT | CASSDTGTSANTGELFF
TRBJ1-3 | . | TRBV11-2 | TRBD1 | TGTGCCAGCAGCCCCGACAGGGGGCCTGGAAACACCATATATTTT | CASSPDRGPGNTIYF
TRBJ1-2 | . | TRBV27 | TRBD1 | TGTGCCAGCAGTCCAAACGGACAGGGCTATGGCTACACCTTC | CASSPNGQGYGYTF
TRBJ2-7 | . | TRBV5-1 | . | TGCGCCAGCAGCTCGGCGGGCAGGTCCTACGAGCAGTACTTC | CASSSAGRSYEQYF
TRBJ2-1 | . | TRBV29-1 | . | TGCAGCGTCTCGGACAGCCTATTTGATGAGCAGTTCTTC | CSVSDSLFDEQFF
TRBJ1-3 | . | TRBV30 | TRBD1 | TGTGCCTGGAGTCACATCCGGGACAGGGTCTCTGGAAACACCATATATTTT | CAWSHIRDRVSGNTIYF
TRBJ1-2 | . | TRBV7-9 | TRBD1 | TGTGCCAGCAGCTCCCGGGACAGGGGTCGCATCGACTATGGCTACACCTTC | CASSSRDRGRIDYGYTF
TRBJ2-6 | . | TRBV7-9 | . | TGTGCCAGCAGCTTAGGACAGGGGGCCAACGTCCTGACTTTC | CASSLGQGANVLTF
TRBJ2-7 | . | TRBV5-1 | . | TGCGCCAGCAGCTTGAGCCCAAGGACAGATTACGAGCAGTACTTC | CASSLSPRTDYEQYF
TRBJ2-5 | . | TRBV29-1 | . | TGCAGCGTTTTCTTCAGCCAAGAGACCCAGTACTTC | CSVFFSQETQYF
TRBJ2-2 | . | TRBV5-6 | . | TGTGCCAGCAGCACAACCCTAGGCGGGGAGCTGTTTTTT | CASSTTLGGELFF
TRBJ1-1 | . | TRBV4-1 | TRBD1 | TGCGCCAGCAGCCAAGATCATGCAGGGGGCACTTTTGGGAACACTGAAGCTTTCTTT | CASSQDHAGGTFGNTEAFF
TRBJ2-7 | once | TRBV9 | TRBD2 | TGTGCCAGCAGCGAAAACGTACTAGCGGGAGGGCAGTACTTC | CASSENVLAGGQYF
TRBJ2-7 | . | TRBV19 | TRBD2 | TGTGCCAGTAGCAAAATAGCGGGAGTAGGATACGAGCAGTACTTC | CASSKIAGVGYEQYF
TRBJ1-2 | . | TRBV4-3 | . | TGCGCCAGCAGCCAAGGGGGGGAGGGCTACACCTTC | CASSQGGEGYTF
TRBJ2-7 | . | TRBV5-6 | . | TGTGCCAGCAACGTCCGGTTGGTTGGGGACACCACACCCTACGAGCAGTACTTC | CASNVRLVGDTTPYEQYF
TRBJ1-2 | once | TRBV28 | TRBD1 | TGTGCCAGCAGCGACCCTCGGACAGGGAACTATGGCTACACCTTC | CASSDPRTGNYGYTF
TRBJ2-7 | . | TRBV19 | TRBD1 | TGTGCCAGTAGTAGCCGGGACAGAGCCTACGAGCAGTACTTC | CASSSRDRAYEQYF
TRBJ1-3 | . | TRBV7-2 | . | TGTGCCAGCAGCTTAGCAGTCCTAACAGGGACTGGAAACACCATATATTTT | CASSLAVLTGTGNTIYF
TRBJ2-4 | once | TRBV29-1 | . | TGCAGCGTTGAAGGAGGTCGTGAGTTAACCAAAAACATTCAGTACTTC | CSVEGGRELTKNIQYF
TRBJ1-5 | once | TRBV15 | . | TGTGCCACCAGCAGAAGGGACGGGAGAAATCAGCCCCAGCATTTT | CATSRRDGRNQPQHF
TRBJ2-5 | . | TRBV9 | . | TGTGCCAGCAGCCCGTTGGCGGGCCTCCAAGAGACCCAGTACTTC | CASSPLAGLQETQYF
TRBJ1-1 | . | TRBV2 | TRBD1 | TGTGCCAGCAGTTTACTCTGGACAGGGGGTATTACTGAAGCTTTCTTT | CASSLLWTGGITEAFF
TRBJ2-3 | . | TRBV18 | TRBD2 | TGTGCCAGCTCACCACTAGCGGGAGGAGGCACAGATACGCAGTATTTT | CASSPLAGGGTDTQYF
TRBJ2-7 | . | TRBV6-1 | . | TGTGCCAGCAGGAACGGGGATACGCTTCCATACGAGCAGTACTTC | CASRNGDTLPYEQYF
TRBJ2-7 | . | TRBV30 | TRBD1 | TGTGCCTGGAGTCTACGGACAGGGTACGAGCAGTACTTC | CAWSLRTGYEQYF
TRBJ2-3 | . | TRBV28 | TRBD2 | TGTGCCAGCAAAGGGACTAGCGGGAGGGCATTCCAGCACGTAGATACGCAGTATTTT | CASKGTSGRAFQHVDTQYF
TRBJ2-1 | . | TRBV7-2 | TRBD2 | TGTGCCAGCAGCTTAGTAGCGGGAGTATTACATTACAATGAGCAGTTCTTC | CASSLVAGVLHYNEQFF
TRBJ2-7 | . | TRBV2 | TRBD2 | TGTGCCAGCGGGAGACTAGTCGGAGCGGGGGGCGAGCAGTACTTC | CASGRLVGAGGEQYF
TRBJ2-4 | . | TRBV7-9 | . | TGTGCCAGCAGCTCGGACTCCCCTTGGGGAAACATTCAGTACTTC | CASSSDSPWGNIQYF
TRBJ1-6 | . | TRBV27 | . | TGTGCCAGCAGTTTCGTGCGGGCCGAAGGGCCCCTCCACTTT | CASSFVRAEGPLHF
TRBJ2-7 | . | TRBV28 | . | TGTGCCAGCAGAGGCCAGGGTTATGACGAGCAGTACTTC | CASRGQGYDEQYF
TRBJ2-1 | . | TRBV6-4 | TRBD2 | TGTGCCAGCAGTGACGGGTCGGGAGGGTCCGATGAGCAGTTCTTC | CASSDGSGGSDEQFF
TRBJ2-7 | once | TRBV5-6 | TRBD2 | TGTGCCAGCAGCTTGGATGAAGGACTAGCGGGTGAAGAGCAGTACTTC | CASSLDEGLAGEEQYF
TRBJ2-5 | few | TRBV6-4 | TRBD2 | TGTGCCAGCAGTTTAGCGGGAGGAGAGGGCCAAGAGACCCAGTACTTC | CASSLAGGEGQETQYF
TRBJ2-1 | . | TRBV2 | TRBD1 | TGTGCCAGCAGCCGGGACAGGGCCCTCGGTGAGCAGTTCTTC | CASSRDRALGEQFF
TRBJ2-1 | . | TRBV28 | TRBD2 | TGTGCCAGCAGTTTGTGGGGACTAGCGGACTACAATGAGCAGTTCTTC | CASSLWGLADYNEQFF
TRBJ2-6 | once | TRBV6-1 | . | TGTGCCAGCAGTGAAGCGAGCGGTCCGCGGTCGGGGGCCAACGTCCTGACTTTC | CASSEASGPRSGANVLTF
TRBJ2-1 | . | TRBV12-2 | . | TGTGCAAGTCGCTTAGGCCATTCTAACCAGCGACTAGCGCGATACAATGAGCAGTTCTTC | CASRLGHSNQRLARYNEQFF